This TCR beta chain was obtained from a study of blood T cells in healthy people across ages (dated by TCRdb to between 2014 and 2017). In the study overall: In model experiments, template switching captured about one uniquely barcoded TCR beta cDNA molecule for every two T cells. To track age-related changes in TCR beta repertoire diversity, the study relied on deep sequencing normalized with unique cDNA molecular identifiers. The donors were divided into four age groups: young (average approximately 17 years), middle-aged (approximately 39), aged (about 56) and long-lived (roughly 86). To avoid experimental bias, donors of different ages were distributed randomly across sequencing lanes. The study analyzed two additional independent replicas of 1 million unique cDNA reads from the same blood draw for two donors, one aged 18 to 30 and one aged 80 or older.

At least ten counts were recorded for this clonotype. No antigen is known for it. No much larger clone is present one base from it, and per-base qualities are unavailable. Donors were a few dozen systemically healthy Caucasian individuals from Russia aged roughly 6 to 95 years. About 9.8 milliliters of peripheral blood were drawn from each donor into EDTA-treated Vacutainer tubes. PBMCs were isolated by Ficoll-Paque density-gradient centrifugation, with at least 6 million obtained per sample. Trizol reagent was used to extract total RNA from PBMCs, with at least 6 micrograms per sample. For every donor, an aliquot of PBMCs went through flow cytometry to measure the percentages of naive CD45RAhigh/CD27high T cells. Libraries were constructed by 5' RACE. TCRdb records Illumina HiSeq 2500 as the sequencer. The second PCR ran for roughly 7 to 12 cycles and used a J-beta primer mix along with a sample-barcoded 5' primer. Each TCR beta cDNA molecule received a unique molecular identifier from a template-switch 5' adaptor carrying 12 random nucleotides. Each sample yielded at least 2.5 million CDR3-containing paired-end reads. The Mint cDNA synthesis kit, primed by a TRBC-specific oligonucleotide, was used to synthesize first-strand cDNA from all RNA. After uracil-DNA glycosylase treatment, a first 18-cycle PCR used universal primers M1SS and BC2_uni_R on all cDNA. The original methods were these. For normalization, 1 million high-quality reads, each with a distinct molecular identifier, were randomly selected from each sample. Instead of being binned into consensus sequences, reads with shared molecular identifiers were discarded. MiTCR, run with a Q25 quality threshold and the strictest error-elimination algorithm, handled CDR3 identification, clonotype clustering and error correction. A nonparametric unseen species model with Euler transformation was used to estimate a lower bound on total TCR beta diversity. Through fastp at Q25 and MiXCR, TCRdb rebuilt clones from the public reads, retaining in-frame beta chains. Duplicate CDR3 protein sequences are folded into a single record with the most common DNA and genes. TCRdb's processing, not the authors', yielded these V and J calls. Recorded for this sample are about 1,800,000 distinct CDR3 sequences; 28% of them occurred a single time. Around 7.7% of the sample belongs to the ten largest clones.

Reading from cysteine to phenylalanine, the CDR3 counts 15 amino acids. Only the CDR3 portion is preserved as DNA: 45 bases, with reading frame beginning at the first base. Trimming removed 4 bases from V and 3 bases from J; the gene matches leave 10 bases unexplained. CDR1 and CDR2 are drawn from the germline V gene: SGDLS, YYNGEE. The paper's findings and limits, for the study overall: Because donor CMV infection status was unknown, age-related changes in expanded clonotypes were potentially confounded. As age increased, observed TCR beta diversity per million T cells dropped in a roughly linear way, and a significant reduction was already evident by age 40. Compared with the aged group, the long-lived group had more naive CD4+ T cells, fewer expanded clones and increased TCR diversity, a pattern suggesting age selection. Conclusive comparison of naive and antigen-experienced compartments was prevented by the profiling of bulk unsorted PBMCs. There was a strong correlation between observed TCR beta diversity and the percentage of naive T cells measured by flow cytometry. Estimates of total diversity based on one million sequenced T cells were considered lower bounds and underestimates.

The source material was blood. The receptor comes from a woman in her thirties in good health. This chain is built from TRBV9 and TRBJ2-7; 7 central bases correspond to TRBD1. The sequenced DNA is TGTGCCAGCAGCCCGGAAGGGGACAGTTACTACGAGCAGTACTTC. Its amino acids are CASSPEGDSYYEQYF.